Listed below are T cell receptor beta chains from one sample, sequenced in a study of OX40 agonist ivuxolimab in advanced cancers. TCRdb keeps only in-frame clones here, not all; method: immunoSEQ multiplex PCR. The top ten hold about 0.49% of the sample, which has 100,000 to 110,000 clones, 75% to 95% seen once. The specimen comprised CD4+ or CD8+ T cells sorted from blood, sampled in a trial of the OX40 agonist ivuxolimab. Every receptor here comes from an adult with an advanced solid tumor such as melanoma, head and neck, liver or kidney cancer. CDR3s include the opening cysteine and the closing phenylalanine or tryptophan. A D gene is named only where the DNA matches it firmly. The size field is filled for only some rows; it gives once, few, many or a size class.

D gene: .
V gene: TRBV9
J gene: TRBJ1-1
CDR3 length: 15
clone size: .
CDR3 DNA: TGTGCCAGCAGCGTAGTTAAAAAGGGAGACACTGAAGCTTTCTTT
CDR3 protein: CASSVVKKGDTEAFF

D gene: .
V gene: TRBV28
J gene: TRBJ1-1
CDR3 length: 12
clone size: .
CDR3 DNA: TGTGCCAGCAGTTTCCAGGGGCCTGAAGCTTTCTTT
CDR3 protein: CASSFQGPEAFF

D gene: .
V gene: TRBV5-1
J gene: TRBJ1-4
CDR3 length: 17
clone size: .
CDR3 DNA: TGCGCCAGCAGCCTGGGGCGGACGTCTGCAACTAATGAAAAACTGTTTTTT
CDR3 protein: CASSLGRTSATNEKLFF

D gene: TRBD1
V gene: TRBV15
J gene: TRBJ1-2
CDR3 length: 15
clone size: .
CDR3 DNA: TGTGCCACCAGCGGGGGGACAGTTAGCAACTATGGCTACACCTTC
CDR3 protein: CATSGGTVSNYGYTF

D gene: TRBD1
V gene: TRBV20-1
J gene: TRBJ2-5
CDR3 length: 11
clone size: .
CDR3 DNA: TGCAGTCCCCGGACAGGGGAGACCCAGTACTTC
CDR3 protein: CSPRTGETQYF

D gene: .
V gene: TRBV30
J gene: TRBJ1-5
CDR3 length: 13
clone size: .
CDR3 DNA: TGTGCCTGGAGTGTACGGGACAATCAGCCCCAGCATTTT
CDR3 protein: CAWSVRDNQPQHF

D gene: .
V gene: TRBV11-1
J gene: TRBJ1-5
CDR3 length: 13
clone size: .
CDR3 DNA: TGTGCCAGCAGCTTAGGCAGGAATCAGCCCCAGCATTTT
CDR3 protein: CASSLGRNQPQHF

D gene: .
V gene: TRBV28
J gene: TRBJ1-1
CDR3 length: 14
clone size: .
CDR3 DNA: TGTGCCAGCAGTTTTCCAGCGACGGGGGGGAAAGCTTTCTTT
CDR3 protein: CASSFPATGGKAFF

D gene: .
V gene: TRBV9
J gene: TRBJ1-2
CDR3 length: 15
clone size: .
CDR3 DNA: TGTGCCAGCAGCGTTAGCGAGGGCCTCGCGGAGGGCTACACCTTC
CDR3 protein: CASSVSEGLAEGYTF

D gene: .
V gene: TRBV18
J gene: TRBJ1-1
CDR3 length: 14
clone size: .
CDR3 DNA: TGTGCCAGCTCACCATTTTCCGAGAACACTGAAGCTTTCTTT
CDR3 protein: CASSPFSENTEAFF

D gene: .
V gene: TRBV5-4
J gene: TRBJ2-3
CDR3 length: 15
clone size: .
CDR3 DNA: TGTGCCAGCAGCGTGGGACTCGAGGTGACAGATACGCAGTATTTT
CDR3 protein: CASSVGLEVTDTQYF

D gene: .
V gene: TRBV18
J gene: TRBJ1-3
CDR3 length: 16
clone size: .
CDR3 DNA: TGTGCCAGCTCACCAAACCCACCAGGTTCTGGAAACACCATATATTTT
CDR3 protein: CASSPNPPGSGNTIYF

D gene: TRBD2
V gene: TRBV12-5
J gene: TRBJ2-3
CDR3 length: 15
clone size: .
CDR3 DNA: TGTGCTAGTGGTAGCCGGGAGGGAACCACAGATACGCAGTATTTT
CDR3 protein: CASGSREGTTDTQYF

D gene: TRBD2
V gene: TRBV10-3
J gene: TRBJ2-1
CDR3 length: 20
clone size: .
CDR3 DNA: TGTGCCATCAGTGAGTCGCGGCTAGCGGGAGGCCGTAGCTCCTACAATGAGCAGTTCTTC
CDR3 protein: CAISESRLAGGRSSYNEQFF

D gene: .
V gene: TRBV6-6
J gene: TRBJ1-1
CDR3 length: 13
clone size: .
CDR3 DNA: TGTGCCAGCAGTTTTTCTCAGGGGACTGAAGCTTTCTTT
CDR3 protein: CASSFSQGTEAFF

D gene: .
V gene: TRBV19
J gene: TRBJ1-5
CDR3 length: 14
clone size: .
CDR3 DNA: TGTGCCAGTAGTACCACAGGGACAAATCAGCCCCAGCATTTT
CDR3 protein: CASSTTGTNQPQHF

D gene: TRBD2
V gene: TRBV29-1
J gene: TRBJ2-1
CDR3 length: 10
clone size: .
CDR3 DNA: TGCAGCTCGGGGGGGAATGAGCAGTTCTTC
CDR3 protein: CSSGGNEQFF

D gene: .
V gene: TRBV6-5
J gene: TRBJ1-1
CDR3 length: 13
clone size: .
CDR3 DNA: TGTGCCAGCAGAAGAGAGGGGGGCACTGAAGCTTTCTTT
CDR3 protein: CASRREGGTEAFF

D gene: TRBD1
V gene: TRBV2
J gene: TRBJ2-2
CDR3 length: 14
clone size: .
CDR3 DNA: TGTGCCAGCGGAGGGACAGGGAACACCGGGGAGCTGTTTTTT
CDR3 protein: CASGGTGNTGELFF

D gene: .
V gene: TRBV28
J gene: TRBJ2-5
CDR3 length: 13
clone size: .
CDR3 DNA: TGTGCCAGCACCTCGACAGACTCAAGGACCCAGTACTTC
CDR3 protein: CASTSTDSRTQYF

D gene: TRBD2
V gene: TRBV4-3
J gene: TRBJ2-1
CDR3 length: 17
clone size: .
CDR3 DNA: TGCGCCAGCAGCCAAGATTTAACTAGCGGGAGATACAATGAGCAGTTCTTC
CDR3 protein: CASSQDLTSGRYNEQFF

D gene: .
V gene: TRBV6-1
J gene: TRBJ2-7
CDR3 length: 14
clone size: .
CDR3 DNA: TGTGCCAGCAGCCCACTCCAACCTACCTACGAGCAGTACTTC
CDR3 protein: CASSPLQPTYEQYF

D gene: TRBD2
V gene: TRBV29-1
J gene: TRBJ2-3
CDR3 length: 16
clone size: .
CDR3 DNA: TGCAGCGTGCGGACTAGCGGGAGGGTGGTGACAGATACGCAGTATTTT
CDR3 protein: CSVRTSGRVVTDTQYF

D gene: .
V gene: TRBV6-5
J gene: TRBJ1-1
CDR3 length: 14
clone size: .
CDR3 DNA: TGTGCCAGCAGTTACTTGGGGCCCCACACTGAAGCTTTCTTT
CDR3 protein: CASSYLGPHTEAFF

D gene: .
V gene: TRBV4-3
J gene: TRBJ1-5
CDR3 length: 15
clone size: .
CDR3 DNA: TGCGCCAGCAGCCAAGATTCAGGGCGCAATCAGCCCCAGCATTTT
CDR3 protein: CASSQDSGRNQPQHF

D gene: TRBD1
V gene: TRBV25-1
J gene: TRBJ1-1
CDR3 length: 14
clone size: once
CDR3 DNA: TGTGCCAGCAGGGGGGACAGCATGAACACTGAAGCTTTCTTT
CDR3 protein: CASRGDSMNTEAFF

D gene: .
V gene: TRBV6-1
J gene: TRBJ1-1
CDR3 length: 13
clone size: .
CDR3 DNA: TGTGCCAGCAGTTCGAACTCGAACACTGAAGCTTTCTTT
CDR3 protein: CASSSNSNTEAFF

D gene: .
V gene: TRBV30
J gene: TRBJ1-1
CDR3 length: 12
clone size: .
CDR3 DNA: TGTGCCTGGAGTGGATGGGACATGAGGGCTTTCTTT
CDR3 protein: CAWSGWDMRAFF

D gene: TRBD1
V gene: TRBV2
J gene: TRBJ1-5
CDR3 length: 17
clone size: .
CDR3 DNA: TGTGCCAGCAGTGGACGACAGGGTGGTATAAGCAATCAGCCCCAGCATTTT
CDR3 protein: CASSGRQGGISNQPQHF

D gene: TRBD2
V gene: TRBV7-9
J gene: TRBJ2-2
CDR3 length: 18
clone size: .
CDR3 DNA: TGTGCCAGCAGCTTAGCGCTAGGTCTAGCGGGAGAAACCGGGGAGCTGTTTTTT
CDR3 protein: CASSLALGLAGETGELFF

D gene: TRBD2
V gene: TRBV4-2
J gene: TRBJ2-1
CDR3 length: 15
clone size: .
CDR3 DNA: TGTGCCAGCAGCCAAGACGGGACTAGATCCCATGAGCAGTTCTTC
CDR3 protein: CASSQDGTRSHEQFF

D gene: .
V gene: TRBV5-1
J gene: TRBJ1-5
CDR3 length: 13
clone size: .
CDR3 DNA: TGCGCCAGCAGCCCGGATAGCAATCAGCCCCAGCATTTT
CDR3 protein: CASSPDSNQPQHF

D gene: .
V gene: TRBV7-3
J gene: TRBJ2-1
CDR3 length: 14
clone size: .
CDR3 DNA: TGTGCCAGCAGCCCGACACGGGTCTACAATGAGCAGTTCTTC
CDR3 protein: CASSPTRVYNEQFF

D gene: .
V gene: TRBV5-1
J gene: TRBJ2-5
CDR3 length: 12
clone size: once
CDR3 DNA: TGCGCCAGCAGCCCCCCAGGAGAGACCCAGTACTTC
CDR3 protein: CASSPPGETQYF

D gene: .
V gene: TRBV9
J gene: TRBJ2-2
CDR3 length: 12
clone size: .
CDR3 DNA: TGTGCCAGCAGCGTACCTCCCGGGGAGCTGTTTTTT
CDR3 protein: CASSVPPGELFF

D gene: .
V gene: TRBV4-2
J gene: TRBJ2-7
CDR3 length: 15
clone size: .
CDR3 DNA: TGTGCCAGCAGCCAAGATCAGGGGGGGACCTACGAGCAGTACTTC
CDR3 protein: CASSQDQGGTYEQYF

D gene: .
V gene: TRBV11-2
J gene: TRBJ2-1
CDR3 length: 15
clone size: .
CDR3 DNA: TGTGCCAGCAGCGCCTCGCAGAGCTCCTACAATGAGCAGTTCTTC
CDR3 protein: CASSASQSSYNEQFF

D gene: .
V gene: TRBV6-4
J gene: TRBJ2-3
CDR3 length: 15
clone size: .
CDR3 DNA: TGTGCCAGCAGTGACCGGGGAATGAGCACAGATACGCAGTATTTT
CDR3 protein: CASSDRGMSTDTQYF

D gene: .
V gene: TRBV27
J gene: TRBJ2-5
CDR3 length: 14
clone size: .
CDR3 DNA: TGTGCCAGCAGTCTGTATATGGGTCAAGAGACCCAGTACTTC
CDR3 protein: CASSLYMGQETQYF

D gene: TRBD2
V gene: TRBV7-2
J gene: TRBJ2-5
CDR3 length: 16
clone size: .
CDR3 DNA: TGTGCCAGCAGTCATAGCGGGAGGGGTCTGGGAGAGACCCAGTACTTC
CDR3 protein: CASSHSGRGLGETQYF